This T cell receptor (beta chain) was captured in a study of T-cell reconstitution after alpha-beta-depleted transplantation in children. Unique molecular identifiers were built into the TCRbeta library. TCRdb re-called the PCR reads with MiXCR, one entry per CDR3 protein. This sample carries 90,000 to 100,000 distinct CDR3 sequences, about 22% of them seen once, and the ten largest clones take over 20%. The CDR3 consists of 15 residues. In germline, CDR1 is DFQATT, CDR2 SNEGSKA (reference sequence). V lost 0 bases, J lost 7 bases, and 18 bases lay in between. This clonotype was recorded at least ten times.

The chain employs TRBV20-1 and TRBJ2-5, with a possible D match to TRBD2 (5 bases). Sequenced here: PBMCs, sampled before TCRalphabeta/CD19-depleted stem cell transplant. The TCR was taken from a boy under 10 years old with acute lymphoblastic leukemia, due to receive a stem cell transplant. The CDR3 bases are TGCAGTGCTAGAGACTTAATAGAACCCAGCGGGACCCAGTACTTC. Protein product: CSARDLIEPSGTQYF.